The TCR beta chain described here comes from a study of neoadjuvant anti-PD-1 for oral cavity cancer (dated by TCRdb to the early 2020s). About the study as a whole: Three to four biweekly doses of nivolumab at 3 mg/kg were mostly administered to patients before curative-intent surgical resection. Patients without progression received a fourth nivolumab dose around day 43 and underwent definitive surgical resection on days 50-56. A roughly 34% response rate was observed in the parent correlative cohort, in which eleven to twelve patients were included. Patients with complete response, partial response or stable disease by RECIST 1.1 were defined as responders, whereas patients with progression were defined as non-responders. Overall study outcomes, separate from this receptor: Higher pretreatment blood Treg/Th17 ratios correlated with higher pretreatment blood TCRbeta clonality and lower post-treatment tumor TCRbeta clonality. TCR analyses included only a few patients per response group, and the authors called for larger cohorts for validation. Within PBMCs, T cell clonality (Gini index) was significantly higher in non-responders than responders after neoadjuvant nivolumab.

PBMC libraries used mostly 450 to 500 ng of input genomic DNA for deep sequencing, with six replicates per sample. Following the manufacturer's instructions, the team built TCRbeta libraries using the immunoSEQ hsTCRbeta kit. Sequencing of the completed libraries took place using an Illumina NovaSeq 6000 S4 flow cell after they had been pooled to around 3.3 nM. The original pipeline was this. The immunoSEQ Analyzer handled quality control and preprocessing of the raw data. The analysis was limited to productive rearrangements, and each clonotype was defined by a unique CDR3 amino acid sequence. Repertoire clonality was estimated as the Gini-Simpson index, which was computed with the R package tcR. Student's t test was used to compare Gini indices, while Pearson correlation assessed associations with tumor size change. The immuneACCESS repertoire file appears here via TCRdb, limited to in-frame rearrangements. These files lack a portion of the clones; in checked studies, under half of the deficit traces to unresolved V genes, and the cause of the others is not known. That table supplies the V and J calls and clone size; D and trimming were determined from the DNA. The sample contains about 32,000 clones, approximately 80% of them found a single time. The ten largest clonotypes hold 3% to 3.5% of the sample.

The CDR3 starts with the cysteine, ends with the phenylalanine, and has 14 residues. The kept DNA is CDR3 alone, 42 bases in frame from the first base. The CDR1 and CDR2 encoded by the germline V gene are SNHLY and FYNNEI. V drops 5 bases and J drops 3 bases, leaving 11 bases in between. A note on this clone: Its binding antigen is unknown. Per-nucleotide qualities are absent, and no much larger clonotype sits a single base away.

The label giving this sample's time point can be read as: after neoadjuvant nivolumab, at surgical resection. Patients had been newly diagnosed with stage II-IVA oral cavity squamous cell carcinoma, and no prior systemic or radiation treatment had been given to the patients. Everyone in the cohort had locally advanced, HPV-negative oral cavity squamous cell carcinoma. Peripheral blood mononuclear cells were analyzed directly and were not maintained or expanded in culture. The samples were drawn from a longitudinal correlative study tied to a single-arm phase II trial testing neoadjuvant nivolumab in oral cavity squamous cell carcinoma. Genomic DNA-based TCRbeta sequencing was performed on subject-matched pre- and post-treatment PBMCs and tumors from three responders and three non-responders. Peripheral blood mononuclear cells were collected once before nivolumab treatment and again after treatment, at the time of surgery. The Maxwell RSC DNA from Cells kit was used to extract genomic DNA from PBMCs.

Source: PBMCs, taken after nivolumab (anti-PD-1) treatment. The chain links TRBV2 with TRBJ2-4; the D gene is not confidently resolved. This receptor was identified in a person aged 40 to 85 with oral cavity squamous cell carcinoma. The DNA is as follows: TGTGCCAGCAGTTTAAGTCAGTACAAAAACATTCAGTACTTC. Translated, this is CASSLSQYKNIQYF.